This is a list of T cell receptor beta chains from one sample in a study of T cell responses to AZD1222 COVID-19 vaccine. Profiling relied on immunoSEQ multiplex PCR, and the TCRdb table lists in-frame clones only, not all of them. The table records some 83,000 clones, 89% of them present only once. The starting material was peripheral blood, obtained 28 days after the second AZD1222 dose. Receptors were obtained from an adult who received the AZD1222 COVID-19 vaccine. CDR3s include the opening cysteine and the closing phenylalanine or tryptophan. D genes are given only for firm matches. Not all rows give a size; the values are once, few, many and, for expanded clones, a class.

D: .
size: .
V: TRBV28
J: TRBJ1-4
CDR3: CASRTGTLREKLFF
DNA: TGTGCCAGCAGAACAGGGACGCTAAGGGAAAAACTGTTTTTT

D: TRBD2
size: .
V: TRBV28
J: TRBJ2-3
CDR3: CASSLGGRTDTQYF
DNA: TGTGCCAGCAGTTTGGGGGGGAGGACAGATACGCAGTATTTT

D: .
size: .
V: TRBV4-2
J: TRBJ1-1
CDR3: CASSQAGRTTEAFF
DNA: TGTGCCAGCAGCCAGGCGGGGAGGACGACTGAAGCTTTCTTT

D: .
size: .
V: TRBV3-1/TRBV3-2
J: TRBJ1-1
CDR3: CASSQSYKGDTEAFF
DNA: TGTGCCAGCAGCCAATCGTACAAGGGGGACACTGAAGCTTTCTTT

D: .
size: .
V: TRBV29-1
J: TRBJ1-2
CDR3: CSVEGRARNYGYTF
DNA: TGCAGCGTTGAGGGGAGGGCGCGGAACTATGGCTACACCTTC

D: .
size: .
V: TRBV18
J: TRBJ2-7
CDR3: CASSPPVSSYEQYF
DNA: TGTGCCAGCTCACCACCAGTGAGCTCCTACGAGCAGTACTTC

D: .
size: .
V: TRBV30
J: TRBJ2-5
CDR3: CAWSVRETQYF
DNA: TGTGCCTGGAGTGTACGGGAGACCCAGTACTTC

D: .
size: .
V: TRBV9
J: TRBJ2-1
CDR3: CASSVGQGDEQFF
DNA: TGTGCCAGCAGCGTAGGTCAGGGTGATGAGCAGTTCTTC

D: .
size: .
V: TRBV9
J: TRBJ1-2
CDR3: CASKTGTYGYTF
DNA: TGTGCCAGCAAGACAGGTACCTATGGCTACACCTTC

D: .
size: .
V: TRBV19
J: TRBJ2-7
CDR3: CASSKGVQAAGKEQYF
DNA: TGTGCCAGTAGTAAAGGGGTACAGGCAGCCGGTAAGGAGCAGTACTTC

D: .
size: .
V: TRBV27
J: TRBJ1-2
CDR3: CASSRWTRGVVDGYTF
DNA: TGTGCCAGCAGTCGGTGGACAAGGGGGGTTGTGGATGGCTACACCTTC

D: .
size: .
V: TRBV18
J: TRBJ2-7
CDR3: CASSPPNGDHEQYF
DNA: TGTGCCAGCTCACCACCGAACGGAGATCACGAGCAGTACTTC

D: TRBD2
size: .
V: TRBV28
J: TRBJ2-5
CDR3: CASSLLAGAAYQETQYF
DNA: TGTGCCAGCAGTCTTCTAGCGGGGGCCGCTTACCAAGAGACCCAGTACTTC

D: .
size: .
V: TRBV7-2
J: TRBJ2-3
CDR3: CASTLGQDTQYF
DNA: TGTGCCAGCACCCTCGGGCAAGATACGCAGTATTTT

D: .
size: .
V: TRBV18
J: TRBJ1-1
CDR3: CASSPERGPTEAFF
DNA: TGTGCCAGCTCACCAGAGCGGGGGCCCACTGAAGCTTTCTTT

D: TRBD1
size: .
V: TRBV6-2/TRBV6-3
J: TRBJ1-4
CDR3: CASSYSILQGYEKLFF
DNA: TGTGCCAGCAGTTACTCGATCCTACAGGGGTATGAAAAACTGTTTTTT

D: TRBD1
size: .
V: TRBV27
J: TRBJ2-7
CDR3: CASSSAGTASYEQYF
DNA: TGTGCCAGCAGTAGCGCCGGGACAGCTTCCTACGAGCAGTACTTC

D: TRBD1
size: few
V: TRBV11-2
J: TRBJ1-1
CDR3: CASSFVQGGREAFF
DNA: TGTGCCAGCAGCTTTGTACAGGGGGGCCGTGAAGCTTTCTTT

D: .
size: .
V: TRBV4-2
J: TRBJ1-3
CDR3: CASSQDMGSAGNTIYF
DNA: TGTGCCAGCAGCCAAGATATGGGCAGCGCCGGAAACACCATATATTTT

D: .
size: .
V: TRBV2
J: TRBJ2-5
CDR3: CASSESETQYF
DNA: TGTGCCAGCAGTGAGTCTGAGACCCAGTACTTC

D: .
size: .
V: TRBV4-3
J: TRBJ1-5
CDR3: CASSQDRRAGQPQHF
DNA: TGCGCCAGCAGCCAAGATAGGAGGGCAGGGCAGCCCCAGCATTTT

D: .
size: once
V: TRBV21-1
J: TRBJ2-7
CDR3: CASSKALKGAEYEQYF
DNA: TGTGCCAGCAGCAAAGCGCTGAAGGGGGCAGAGTACGAGCAGTACTTC

D: .
size: few
V: TRBV19
J: TRBJ1-1
CDR3: CASRGGWTEAFF
DNA: TGTGCCAGCCGGGGGGGGTGGACTGAAGCTTTCTTT

D: .
size: .
V: TRBV9
J: TRBJ1-2
CDR3: CASSLGGGRYGYTF
DNA: TGTGCCAGCTCCTTAGGGGGAGGAAGGTATGGCTACACCTTC

D: TRBD1
size: .
V: TRBV7-9
J: TRBJ1-2
CDR3: CASSPQGGSRSPYGYTF
DNA: TGTGCCAGCAGCCCTCAGGGGGGGAGTAGGTCCCCATATGGCTACACCTTC

D: TRBD2
size: .
V: TRBV4-1
J: TRBJ2-1
CDR3: CASSQDQWTSGGVKYNEQFF
DNA: TGCGCCAGCAGCCAAGACCAGTGGACTAGCGGGGGGGTTAAGTACAATGAGCAGTTCTTC

D: TRBD1
size: .
V: TRBV4-1
J: TRBJ2-1
CDR3: CASSQLTRGQRYNEQFF
DNA: TGCGCCAGCAGCCAATTAACCAGGGGGCAGCGATACAATGAGCAGTTCTTC

D: .
size: .
V: TRBV4-3
J: TRBJ1-2
CDR3: CASSQYGGGRAHLNYGYTF
DNA: TGCGCCAGCAGCCAATATGGGGGAGGCAGGGCCCATCTTAACTATGGCTACACCTTC

D: .
size: once
V: TRBV28
J: TRBJ2-7
CDR3: CASSDGAGRKEAYEQYF
DNA: TGTGCCAGCAGTGACGGCGCCGGGCGAAAAGAGGCCTACGAGCAGTACTTC

D: .
size: .
V: TRBV5-4
J: TRBJ1-1
CDR3: CASSLEGRGTEAFF
DNA: TGTGCCAGCAGCTTAGAGGGGCGAGGGACTGAAGCTTTCTTT

D: TRBD1
size: once
V: TRBV11-1
J: TRBJ2-1
CDR3: CASSLRDSYYNEQFF
DNA: TGTGCCAGCAGCTTAAGGGACAGCTACTACAATGAGCAGTTCTTC

D: .
size: few
V: TRBV18
J: TRBJ2-7
CDR3: CASSPRGGGAYEQYF
DNA: TGTGCCAGCTCACCGCGGGGAGGCGGGGCCTACGAGCAGTACTTC

D: .
size: .
V: TRBV4-1
J: TRBJ1-2
CDR3: CASSQAGLSYGYTF
DNA: TGCGCCAGCAGCCAGGCTGGGTTATCATATGGCTACACCTTC

D: TRBD1
size: .
V: TRBV5-4
J: TRBJ1-2
CDR3: CASSLGQGAYGYTF
DNA: TGTGCCAGCAGCTTGGGACAGGGGGCCTATGGCTACACCTTC

D: .
size: .
V: TRBV11-3
J: TRBJ2-7
CDR3: CASSLHSSYEQYF
DNA: TGTGCCAGCAGCTTACACAGCTCCTACGAGCAGTACTTC

D: TRBD1
size: .
V: TRBV19
J: TRBJ1-5
CDR3: CASRPDRPSNQPQHF
DNA: TGTGCCAGTAGACCGGACAGGCCTAGCAATCAGCCCCAGCATTTT

D: TRBD1
size: .
V: TRBV11-3
J: TRBJ1-2
CDR3: CASSLRQGSNYGYTF
DNA: TGTGCCAGCAGCCTCCGACAGGGCTCTAACTATGGCTACACCTTC

D: TRBD2
size: .
V: TRBV19
J: TRBJ2-3
CDR3: CASSASGGASTDTQYF
DNA: TGTGCCAGTAGTGCTAGCGGGGGGGCCAGCACAGATACGCAGTATTTT

D: TRBD1
size: .
V: TRBV5-1
J: TRBJ2-5
CDR3: CASSIEPGTGGLETQYF
DNA: TGCGCCAGCAGTATAGAACCCGGGACAGGGGGCTTGGAGACCCAGTACTTC

D: TRBD2
size: .
V: TRBV5-8
J: TRBJ2-1
CDR3: CASSSGGIYNEQFF
DNA: TGTGCCAGCAGCTCCGGGGGGATCTACAATGAGCAGTTCTTC

D: TRBD1
size: once
V: TRBV7-9
J: TRBJ1-6
CDR3: CASSPDRVNSPLHF
DNA: TGTGCCAGCAGCCCTGACAGGGTGAATTCACCCCTCCACTTT

D: .
size: .
V: TRBV19
J: TRBJ1-2
CDR3: CASSIIRSTSNYGYTF
DNA: TGTGCCAGTAGTATAATCCGGTCGACAAGCAACTATGGCTACACCTTC

D: TRBD1
size: .
V: TRBV12-5
J: TRBJ1-4
CDR3: CASDLDRENEKLFF
DNA: TGTGCTAGTGACCTGGACAGGGAGAATGAAAAACTGTTTTTT

D: .
size: .
V: TRBV6-5
J: TRBJ1-2
CDR3: CASIETGSVGYGYTF
DNA: TGTGCCAGCATCGAAACCGGCTCGGTTGGCTATGGCTACACCTTC

D: .
size: .
V: TRBV9
J: TRBJ1-1
CDR3: CASSVFEMGEGGTEAFF
DNA: TGTGCCAGCAGCGTTTTTGAGATGGGGGAGGGTGGCACTGAAGCTTTCTTT

D: .
size: .
V: TRBV7-9
J: TRBJ1-4
CDR3: CASSLVQQNEKLFF
DNA: TGTGCCAGCAGCTTAGTACAGCAAAATGAAAAACTGTTTTTT

D: .
size: .
V: TRBV5-5
J: TRBJ2-1
CDR3: CASSLAVLSEQFF
DNA: TGTGCCAGCAGCTTGGCAGTACTCAGTGAGCAGTTCTTC

D: .
size: .
V: TRBV6-5
J: TRBJ1-1
CDR3: CASSYVGANTEAFF
DNA: TGTGCCAGCAGTTATGTGGGGGCGAACACTGAAGCTTTCTTT

D: TRBD1
size: .
V: TRBV11-3
J: TRBJ1-5
CDR3: CASSLRQGDQPQHF
DNA: TGTGCCAGCAGCTTAAGGCAGGGGGATCAGCCCCAGCATTTT